Listed here are 6 T cell receptor beta chains from one sample, sequenced in a study of T cell repertoires in cytomegalovirus infection. TCRdb used MiXCR to reprocess the reads, holding one entry per CDR3 protein. In the table there are approximately 76,000 distinct CDR3 sequences, 3% to 4.5% of which are singletons. Source material: PBMCs. The receptors derive from a human donor in good health (CMV status not recorded). Some clones in this sample may be carry-over from other donors' samples.

This clonotype was seen many times. The rearrangement joins TRBV12-3 or TRBV12-4 to TRBJ2-7, with 9 bases matching TRBD2. This CDR3 comprises 16 residues. The V gene end was trimmed by 6 bases and the J gene end by 0 bases; junction bases not matched to a gene: 9. The CDR3 loop is CASSPGTLAGSYEQYF. Here the CDR3 DNA reads TGTGCCAGCAGCCCGGGGACACTAGCGGGCTCCTACGAGCAGTACTTC.

This clonotype was seen at least ten times. This sequence joins TRBV6-2 or TRBV6-3 and TRBJ1-5; perhaps TRBD1 as D (6 bases). The CDR3 runs to 14 residues. Germline assignment: CDR1 MNHEY and CDR2 SVGEGT. The V end lost 6 bases, the J end lost 5 bases, and 14 bases lay between the germline ends. The DNA of the CDR3 is TGTGCCAGCAGCAACGACAGGTACCATCAGCCCCAGCATTTT. Translation: CASSNDRYHQPQHF.

Concerning this clonotype: Its ends do not fully match the called genes, so a read error is possible. The chain links TRBV30 to TRBJ1-1; D might be TRBD1 (5 bases). CDR3 size: 11 residues. CDR1 GTSNPN and CDR2 SVGIG come from the germline V gene (reference sequence). Here the CDR3 DNA reads TGTGCCTGGAGTGTCGACAGAGAAGCTATCTTT. It encodes CAWSVDREAIF.

This clonotype has a count of ten or more. The J gene is TRBJ1-5, the V gene TRBV7-2; no reliable D call. CDR1 and CDR2 (germline): SGHTA, FQGNSA. V was cut by 3 bases and J by 7 bases, with 19 bases left in between. The CDR3 covers 16 residues. CDR3 in DNA: TGTGCCAGCAGCTTCGGCCCTCCGGTGGGCGGGCAGCCCCAGCATTTT. Its translation is CASSFGPPVGGQPQHF.

This clonotype has ten or more counts. V is TRBV7-2 and J is TRBJ1-2; D unclear. There are 14 residues in the CDR3. Germline CDR1 and CDR2: SGHTA and FQGNSA. V lost 3 bases to trimming and J lost 0 bases, with 8 bases between them. This chain's CDR3 is CASSLGSPNYGYTF. CDR3 nucleotides: TGTGCCAGCAGCTTGGGCAGTCCTAACTATGGCTACACCTTC.

There are a few counts of this clonotype. The V gene is TRBV12-3 or TRBV12-4, the J gene TRBJ2-7, with D possibly being TRBD2 (5 bases). The V gene lost 5 bases and the J gene lost 2 bases, with 7 bases spanning the gap. CDR3 size: 12 residues. The CDR3 region has the DNA TGTGCCAGCAGTCGACTAACCTACGAGCAGTACTTC. The encoded protein is CASSRLTYEQYF.